A single sample is the source of the 28 T cell receptor beta chains below, sequenced in a study of cytomegalovirus exposure and HLA in healthy donors (dated by TCRdb to about 2017). The library was generated by the immunoSEQ multiplex PCR assay. Held by TCRdb, this immuneACCESS table contains in-frame sequences only and omits some clones. Under half of the omission traces to an unresolved V gene where checked; the cause of the rest is unknown. The sample records a few hundred thousand clones, approximately 88% of which are singletons. More than 0.95% of the sample is in the top ten clones. Sequencing input: PBMCs. These receptors came from a man between 25 and 39 years old in good health and CMV-seronegative.

The chain links TRBV6-5 to TRBJ2-2; 8 bases map to TRBD2. This CDR3 is built from 16 residues. The V segment lost 2 bases and the J segment 6 bases; nucleotides outside the gene matches: 8. The germline V gene has CDR1 MNHEY and CDR2 SVGAGI. This CDR3 is CASSYRLAMFPGELFF. The DNA for the CDR3 is TGTGCCAGCAGTTACCGACTAGCGATGTTCCCCGGGGAGCTGTTTTTT.

The chain employs TRBV6-1 and TRBJ2-7; D remains ambiguous. CDR1 MNHNS and CDR2 SASEGT come from the germline V gene. The ends were cut back, 4 bases at V and 0 bases at J, with 10 bases in the middle. The CDR3 runs to 14 residues. CDR3 residues: CASSGRGISYEQYF. CDR3 bases: TGTGCCAGCAGTGGCCGAGGAATCTCCTACGAGCAGTACTTC.

In the case of this clone: The same CDR3 can be traced to other DNA sequences in this sample. The V and J genes are TRBV27 and TRBJ1-5, with TRBD1 matching over 9 bases. The CDR3 totals 14 residues. V was clipped by 6 bases and J by 4 bases; unmatched bases: 4. Germline V gene data show CDR1 as MNHEY and CDR2 as SMNVEV (reference sequence). CDR3: CASSLTGGNQPQHF. For the CDR3, the DNA is TGTGCCAGCAGCTTGACAGGGGGTAATCAGCCCCAGCATTTT.

This chain connects TRBV4-3 to TRBJ1-2; 8 nucleotides match TRBD1. This CDR3 region has 15 residues. V was clipped by 2 bases and J by 6 bases; unmatched bases: 8. CDR1 is LGHNA and CDR2 is YSLEER in the germline V gene. CDR3 region: CASSQHKTGADGYTF. The CDR3 nucleotides read TGCGCCAGCAGCCAACATAAGACAGGGGCTGATGGCTACACCTTC.

The rearrangement uses TRBV29-1 and TRBJ2-2, with D maybe TRBD1 (6 bases). V gave up 5 bases and J gave up 0 bases, with 13 bases separating them. Germline V gene sequence: CDR1 SQVTM, CDR2 ANQGSEA. The CDR3 runs to 15 residues. The CDR3 DNA reads as TGCAGCGTTCTTGGGACACCTGCGAACACCGGGGAGCTGTTTTTT. It translates to CSVLGTPANTGELFF.

This chain connects TRBV9 to TRBJ2-5, with 7 bases fitting TRBD1. The germline gives CDR1 SGDLS, CDR2 YYNGEE. V trimming: 2 bases; J trimming: 2 bases; junction bases outside the gene matches: 9. The CDR3 runs 16 residues. The CDR3 region has the DNA TGTGCCAGCAGCGTCGCTCCACGGACAGGTCAAGAGACCCAGTACTTC. Residues: CASSVAPRTGQETQYF. Variable domain in full (rest from reference TRBV9 and TRBJ2-5): DSGVTQTPKHLITATGQRVTLRCSPRSGDLSVYWYQQSLDQGLQFLIQYYNGEERAKGNILERFSAQQFPDLHSELNLSSLELGDSALYFCASSVAPRTGQETQYFGPGTRLLVL.

The genes are TRBV4-3 and TRBJ1-1; 8 bases are a match to TRBD1. Per germline, CDR1 LGHNA and CDR2 YSLEER. With 3 bases clipped from V and 6 bases from J, the junction kept 6 bases outside the gene matches. This CDR3 comprises 14 residues. The CDR3 is CASSQDRASPEAFF. Here the CDR3 DNA reads TGCGCCAGCAGCCAGGACAGGGCTTCTCCTGAAGCTTTCTTT.

On this clone itself: Other DNA sequences in this sample translate to the same CDR3. The gene calls are TRBV2 and TRBJ2-7; D is possibly TRBD2 (6 bases). The V end was cut by 6 bases, the J end by 3 bases, with 6 bases between. CDR3 length: 11 residues. CDR1 is SNHLY and CDR2 is FYNNEI in the germline V gene. Written as DNA, the CDR3 is TGTGCCAGCAGGGGGGGCTACGAGCAGTACTTC. Residues: CASRGGYEQYF.

V and J are TRBV2 and TRBJ2-2, with 7 bases aligning to TRBD1. Germline-derived CDR1 and CDR2 are SNHLY and FYNNEI. J gave up 5 bases and V 6 bases, and 6 bases lay outside the gene matches. The CDR3 has 14 amino acids. CDR3 sequence reads: CASRTGTDTGELFF. CDR3 coding DNA: TGTGCCAGCAGGACCGGGACAGATACCGGGGAGCTGTTTTTT.

This clone appeared a few times. J is TRBJ1-2 and V is TRBV6-1, with 8 positions matching TRBD1. The length of the CDR3 is 15 residues. The V segment lost 1 base and the J segment 4 bases; nucleotides outside the gene matches: 5. The germline gives CDR1 MNHNS, CDR2 SASEGT. The CDR3 is CASSEVGGQAYGYTF. The DNA of the CDR3 is TGTGCCAGCAGTGAAGTTGGGGGACAGGCCTATGGCTACACCTTC.

This clone was seen only once. The genes are TRBV6-4 and TRBJ2-3; D ambiguous. The CDR3 extends over 13 amino acids. Germline V gene data show CDR1 as MRHNA and CDR2 as SNTAGT. Between the trimmed V and J ends, which lost 3 bases and 8 bases, there was a span of 12 bases. The CDR3 loop reads CASSERLLGTQYF. Written as DNA, the CDR3 is TGTGCCAGCAGTGAACGCCTCCTCGGTACGCAGTATTTT.

V is TRBV5-4 and J is TRBJ1-2; 7 bases align to TRBD1. Germline loops: CDR1 SGHNT, CDR2 YYREEE (reference sequence). This CDR3 contains 13 residues. V was pared by 5 bases and J by 4 bases, with 5 bases of the junction left unmatched. CDR3 nucleotides: TGTGCCAGCAGTCCAACAGGGGCCTATGGCTACACCTTC. Translated: CASSPTGAYGYTF.

The V and J genes are TRBV5-4 and TRBJ1-1, with TRBD1 as a possible D gene (5 bases). CDR3 length: 15 amino acids. Germline CDR1 reads SGHNT; CDR2 reads YYREEE (reference sequence). The V gene lost 0 bases and the J gene lost 0 bases, with 9 bases spanning the gap. In DNA, the CDR3 is TGTGCCAGCAGCTTGGGCAGGGAACTGAACACTGAAGCTTTCTTT. This codes for CASSLGRELNTEAFF.

This clone was recorded once. The genes are TRBV7-2 and TRBJ2-5; TRBD2 is a possible D gene (6 bases). This CDR3 is built from 15 residues. CDR1 is SGHTA, CDR2 FQGNSA, per germline. The ends were cut back, 4 bases at V and 2 bases at J, with 14 bases in the middle. The CDR3 loop is CASSSLGTPQETQYF. The DNA for the CDR3 is TGTGCCAGCAGCTCCCTCGGGACTCCTCAAGAGACCCAGTACTTC.

J is TRBJ2-5 and V is TRBV28, with 14 bases fitting TRBD2. Germline values: CDR1 MDHEN, CDR2 SYDVKM. J was trimmed by 4 bases and V by 6 bases; bases with no gene match: 10. The length of the CDR3 is 17 residues. The CDR3 sequence is CASRTVLGTSGGETQYF. The CDR3, as DNA: TGTGCCAGCAGGACAGTACTTGGGACTAGCGGGGGAGAGACCCAGTACTTC.

The chain combines TRBV6-6 with TRBJ2-1, with 10 positions matching TRBD2. The germline V gene encodes CDR1 MNHNY and CDR2 SVGAGI (reference sequence). The CDR3 loop spans 16 amino acids. V lost 6 bases and J lost 7; bases outside the gene matches: 12. The CDR3 DNA follows: TGTGCCAGCAGGCTTCCCTTAGCGGGGGGAAAGAATGAGCAGTTCTTC. Encoded protein: CASRLPLAGGKNEQFF.

The rearrangement uses TRBV5-6 and TRBJ1-3, with TRBD1 matching over 7 bases. The CDR3 has 14 amino acids. Germline CDR1 reads SGHDT; CDR2 reads YYEEEE. The J segment lost 0 bases and the V segment lost 7 bases, leaving 4 bases of the junction unmatched. CDR3 sequence (DNA): TGTGCCAGCTCTGGGACAGCCTCTGGAAACACCATATATTTT. It translates to CASSGTASGNTIYF.

The rearrangement links TRBV5-4 to TRBJ2-5; 7 bases map to TRBD1. CDR1 SGHNT and CDR2 YYREEE come from the germline V gene (reference sequence). The CDR3 has 14 amino acids. Trimming at V came to 3 bases and at J to 2 bases, leaving 4 bases not matched to a gene. The chain's CDR3 is CASSYRGGQETQYF. The DNA of the CDR3 is TGTGCCAGCAGCTACAGGGGTGGGCAAGAGACCCAGTACTTC.

CDR3 in DNA: TGCGCCAGCAGCCAGATGGACAGGAACACTGAAGCTTTCTTT. Translated: CASSQMDRNTEAFF. V gene TRBV4-1 combines with J gene TRBJ1-1, with a possible D match to TRBD1 (6 bases). Germline V gives CDR1 MGHRA, CDR2 YSYEKL. The CDR3 runs 14 residues. With 3 bases removed from V and 1 base from J, the gap between germline ends came to 9 bases.

This sequence joins TRBV9 and TRBJ2-3; D perhaps matches TRBD2 (6 bases). V lost 3 bases to trimming and J lost 6 bases, with 23 bases between them. CDR3 size: 17 residues. CDR1 and CDR2 (germline): SGDLS, YYNGEE. DNA for the CDR3: TGTGCCAGCAGCGCCCTAGGTAGGCGGGGAGCTGGGGATACGCAGTATTTT. The encoded protein is CASSALGRRGAGDTQYF. Filled out from reference TRBV9 and TRBJ2-3, the complete variable domain reads DSGVTQTPKHLITATGQRVTLRCSPRSGDLSVYWYQQSLDQGLQFLIQYYNGEERAKGNILERFSAQQFPDLHSELNLSSLELGDSALYFCASSALGRRGAGDTQYFGPGTRLTVL.

The chain employs TRBV23-1 and TRBJ2-2; 9 nucleotides line up with TRBD1. TRBV23-1 is given ORF status, its function remaining uncertain. With 2 bases clipped from V and 7 bases from J, the junction kept 14 bases outside the gene matches. This CDR3 comprises 18 residues. The CDR3 nucleotides are TGCGCCAGCAGTCAAGGCTCTTTGACAGGGGGTCACAGCGGGGAGCTGTTTTTT. As protein: CASSQGSLTGGHSGELFF.

This clone was recorded only once. The chain recombines TRBV27 with TRBJ1-2; a weak D match, TRBD1 (5 bases). Germline-derived CDR1 and CDR2 are MNHEY and SMNVEV (reference sequence). V shed 6 bases and J shed 8 bases, with 16 bases lying between them. This CDR3 is built from 13 residues. CDR3 sequence (DNA): TGTGCCAGCAGCCTAACCTTAGGGGTCGGCTACACCTTC. Its protein is CASSLTLGVGYTF.

The chain joins TRBV18 to TRBJ2-5; 8 positions match TRBD1. The CDR3 sequence is 15 residues long. The germline gives CDR1 KGHSH, CDR2 LQKENI. The V gene end was trimmed by 6 bases and the J gene end by 7 bases; junction bases not matched to a gene: 13. CDR3 nucleotides: TGTGCCAGCTCGAGAGCAGGGGGCTTTGGAGGGACCCAGTACTTC. Translation gives CASSRAGGFGGTQYF. The whole variable domain, filled in from reference TRBV18 and TRBJ2-5, reads NAGVMQNPRHLVRRRGQEARLRCSPMKGHSHVYWYRQLPEEGLKFMVYLQKENIIDESGMPKERFSAEFPKEGPSILRIQQVVRGDSAAYFCASSRAGGFGGTQYFGPGTRLLVL.

The chain links TRBV5-1 to TRBJ2-5; possibly TRBD1 for D (6 bases). The V gene's germline CDR1 is SGHRS and CDR2 YFSETQ. The V gene lost 3 bases and the J gene lost 5 bases, with 14 bases spanning the gap. This CDR3 has 14 amino acids. As DNA, the CDR3 is TGCGCCAGCAGCTCTACAGGGAAGTGGGAGACCCAGTACTTC. Translated: CASSSTGKWETQYF.

The chain uses TRBV13 and TRBJ2-2; D ambiguous. Germline V gives CDR1 PRHDT, CDR2 FYEKMQ (reference sequence). The CDR3 consists of 14 residues. V lost 8 bases and J 1 base, leaving 11 bases between the germline ends. This CDR3 is CASRPPGNTGELFF. CDR3 coding DNA: TGTGCCAGCCGCCCCCCGGGGAACACCGGGGAGCTGTTTTTT.

V and J are TRBV18 and TRBJ2-1, with TRBD2 matching over 11 bases. The CDR3 is 17 residues long. The germline V gene has CDR1 KGHSH and CDR2 LQKENI. V was clipped by 5 bases and J by 10 bases; unmatched bases: 16. CDR3: CASSNPQLAGVTEEQFF. As DNA, the CDR3 is TGTGCCAGCTCAAACCCCCAACTAGCGGGGGTTACCGAGGAGCAGTTCTTC.

The rearrangement links TRBV12-5 to TRBJ2-1; TRBD2 might be the D (6 bases). The length of the CDR3 is 15 residues. Germline CDR1 is LGHNT and CDR2 is FRNRAP. V was trimmed by 7 bases and J by 2 bases, leaving 15 bases between them. In DNA form, the CDR3 reads TGTGCTAGTGCCGGGGGTCGTCGGGCCTACAATGAGCAGTTCTTC. As protein: CASAGGRRAYNEQFF.

The chain combines TRBV27 with TRBJ1-6; no reliable D call. This CDR3 has 14 amino acids. Germline V CDR1 and CDR2: MNHEY, SMNVEV (reference sequence). V was clipped by 5 bases and J by 8 bases, with 13 bases between them. The CDR3 sequence is CASSPLRRDSPLHF. CDR3 DNA sequence: TGTGCCAGCAGTCCGTTGAGGCGCGATTCACCCCTCCACTTT.